This entry is about one TCR beta chain. Its antigen target is currently unknown. Nothing much larger sits one base from this clone, and base qualities are not available. Trimming accounts for 0 bases at V and 8 bases at J, while the number of junction bases matched to no gene is 7. The CDR3 runs 16 residues from the cysteine to the phenylalanine. Only CDR3 DNA remains: 48 bases, in frame from the first base. CDR1 SGDLS and CDR2 YYNGEE are derived from the germline V gene. Following the manufacturer's recommendations, the immunoSEQ kit was used to generate TCR beta libraries from genomic DNA. To prepare the libraries, a first multiplex PCR with proprietary primers was run, followed by a second PCR that added unique barcodes, and a bead cleanup was done after each round. A kit-provided positive control reaction and a negative control reaction were included in every sample batch. The final libraries were assessed on an Agilent 4200 TapeStation D1000 ScreenTape, pooled by volume, and quantified by qPCR. Sequencing was performed on an Illumina NextSeq500 using a MidOutput 150-cycle cartridge, with 156 Read1 cycles, 15 Index1 cycles, and the kit custom primers. The pooled library was loaded at 0.75 to 1 pM, with a 20% PhiX control spiked in. Per the source publication's procedure: Vendor-processed data were analyzed in R, and a clonotype was defined as all T cells sharing the same CDR3 nucleotide sequence. In the clone abundance analyses, frequencies were normalized to the 10,000 most abundant clones in each sample. Public T cell clones, averaging fewer than five per sample, were removed before analysis. Tumor-enriched clonotypes and baseline blood-enriched clonotypes were defined as those with an abundance difference of at least 32-fold between compartments. Clonotypes expanded or contracted between blood time points were identified with a beta-binomial differential abundance model. Similarity between tumor and blood repertoires was quantified using the Baroni-Urbani and Buser coefficient, and groups were compared with two-tailed Wilcoxon tests in R. Drawn from immuneACCESS, this table holds only the in-frame rearrangements with V and J called that TCRdb kept. Clones are partly lost; checked studies trace under half to an unresolved V gene and leave the rest unexplained. V, J and clone size were drawn from that table, and D and trimming were deduced from the DNA. A total of approximately 80,000 clones appear in this sample, about 88% of them only once. The ten largest clones represent 4.5% to 7% of the sample.

The time point label, as the study defines it: blood 4 weeks post-SBRT, at nephrectomy. Sample treatment or condition, as interpreted from the label and publication: 15 Gy SBRT to primary tumor, nephrectomy 4 weeks later. The samples were drawn from a clinical trial, where primary renal cell carcinomas were treated with 15 Gy of stereotactic body radiation therapy and then removed by nephrectomy 4 weeks afterward. To follow tumor-enriched clonotypes, peripheral blood was collected serially from radiation-treated patients at baseline and again at 2 weeks and 4 weeks after SBRT. All patients had renal cell carcinoma with clear cell pathology. Genomic DNA for TCR sequencing was prepared using the QIAamp DNA Blood Mini Kit (Qiagen). The analyses included just those samples that passed every quality control check. This entry belongs to a study of radiation and T cells in renal cell carcinoma (dated by TCRdb to the early 2020s). General notes on the study: TCR beta sequencing covered 50 to 55 samples in total, comprising around 25 tumors and roughly 27 peripheral blood samples. The last blood draw occurred 4 weeks after radiation, at the same time as nephrectomy. Across all 53 samples, 4,016,671 unique CDR3 nucleotide sequences, encoding 2,658,974 unique CDR3 amino acid sequences, were identified. Results the study describes overall, beyond this receptor: The single-armed trial design could not address effects of radiation dose or scheduling on the TCR repertoire. In blood, the top tumor clonotypes increased from baseline to 2 weeks after radiation and then shrank by 4 weeks, which suggests a temporary expansion of tumor-resident clones. Because pretreatment tumor biopsies were not available, the study could not determine whether clonotypes were already present within the tumor at baseline. Blood repertoire dynamics were not followed beyond 4 weeks after treatment.

This clonotype originated in a woman in her sixties or seventies with renal cell carcinoma. Sequencing used blood, obtained from a patient whose treatment included radiotherapy and nephrectomy. In this chain, TRBV9 is recombined with TRBJ1-4; 10 bases in the junction line up with TRBD1. The CDR3 protein sequence reads: CASSVDPGQGVEKLFF. The nucleotide sequence reads TGTGCCAGCAGCGTAGATCCCGGACAGGGGGTAGAAAAACTGTTTTTT.